This T cell receptor beta chain was sequenced for a study of T cells in Graves' hyperthyroidism and ophthalmopathy. Amplification of TCR beta CDR3 regions used RNA as the template. First-round RT-PCR targeting the TCR CDR3 was performed with the HTBI primer set. TCRdb re-analysed the multiplex PCR reads in MiXCR, keeping a single row per CDR3 protein. In the table there are hundreds of thousands of distinct CDR3 sequences, roughly a sixth of which are singletons. The sample holds many counts of this clonotype. The CDR3 contains 16 residues. After removal of 0 bases from V and 4 bases from J, the junction contained 7 bases not matched to a gene. Germline assignment: CDR1 SGHVS and CDR2 FQNEAQ.

The chain combines TRBV7-8 with TRBJ1-1, with 8 bases that match TRBD1. The source of this sequence is a woman between 18 and 30 years old with Graves' ophthalmopathy. The sequencing sample was made of blood. This chain's CDR3 is CASSLAHGQGPTEAFF. DNA for the CDR3: TGTGCCAGCAGCTTAGCGCACGGACAGGGCCCCACTGAAGCTTTCTTT.